This T cell receptor beta chain was sequenced in a study of blood T cell repertoires in COVID-19. Looking at the study overall: The United States, Italy and Spain supplied acute and convalescent COVID-19 samples. T cells, B-cell-depleted T cells, or PBMCs provided the cDNA or gDNA that served as material.

CDR1 is MNHNS and CDR2 is SASEGT in the germline V gene. V was shortened by 3 bases and J by 10 bases, with 13 bases between the two germline ends. The length of the CDR3 is 13 residues. Clones were sequenced by immunoSEQ multiplex PCR, and TCRdb holds only the in-frame ones, with some missing. The sample holds a few hundred thousand clones, about nine tenths seen once. In Seattle, patients joined the study during active infection and were tracked longitudinally. This clone has only a few counts. The sequenced sample was peripheral blood. The clonotype was recovered from a woman aged 25 to 39 with COVID-19, enrolled during active disease. The chain carries TRBV6-1 and TRBJ1-5; tentative D call: TRBD1 (5 bases). The CDR3 reads CASSETVAGPQHF. The CDR3 DNA reads as TGTGCCAGCAGTGAGACAGTGGCGGGACCCCAGCATTTT.